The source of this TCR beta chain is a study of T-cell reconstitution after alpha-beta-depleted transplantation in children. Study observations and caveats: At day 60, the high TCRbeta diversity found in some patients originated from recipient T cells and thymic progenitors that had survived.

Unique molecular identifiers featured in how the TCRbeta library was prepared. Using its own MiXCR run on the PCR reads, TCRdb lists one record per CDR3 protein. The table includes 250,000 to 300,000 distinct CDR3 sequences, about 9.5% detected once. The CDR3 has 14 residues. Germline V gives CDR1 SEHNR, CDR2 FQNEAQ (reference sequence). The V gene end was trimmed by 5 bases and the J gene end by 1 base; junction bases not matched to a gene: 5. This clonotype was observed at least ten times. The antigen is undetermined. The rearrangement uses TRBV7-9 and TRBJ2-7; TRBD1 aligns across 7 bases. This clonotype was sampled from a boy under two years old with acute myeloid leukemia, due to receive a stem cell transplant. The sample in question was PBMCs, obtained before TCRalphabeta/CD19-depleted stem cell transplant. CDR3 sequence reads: CASSPGQPSYEQYF. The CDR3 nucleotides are TGTGCCAGCAGCCCGGGACAGCCATCCTACGAGCAGTACTTC.